This TCR beta chain appears in the sequencing data of a study of blood T cell repertoires in COVID-19. Background on the study: The samples span acute and convalescent COVID-19 from the United States, Italy and Spain. T cells, B-cell-depleted T cells, or PBMCs provided the cDNA or gDNA that served as material.

V dropped 4 bases and J dropped 2; count of bases not matched to a gene: 5. The germline gives CDR1 KGHDR, CDR2 SFDVKD. The CDR3 contains 15 residues. Original handling: Researchers report that nucleated cell counts were estimated from reference gene primer amplification. This table comes from immunoSEQ multiplex PCR, and its TCRdb copy is limited to in-frame clones, with some not included. V and J calls plus clone size are reproduced from that table; the DNA served to infer D and trimming. The table shows 150,000 to 200,000 clones, with roughly 86% occurring only once. The sample was peripheral blood. V gene TRBV24-1 combines with J gene TRBJ1-2; 8 bases are a match to TRBD1. This TCR was recovered from a man between 18 and 35 years old with acute or convalescent COVID-19. CDR3 DNA sequence: TGTGCCACCAGTGACCCTCGGACAGGGAACTATGGCTACACCTTC. Its translation: CATSDPRTGNYGYTF.